Reported below is one TCR beta chain. Its cognate antigen is unknown. One junction end does not reproduce the germline sequence, and a read error may be involved. The CDR3 length is 14 residues. Germline CDR1 SGHTA, CDR2 FQGNSA. CDR3 and TCR beta VDJ profiling relied on genomic DNA as the template. MiXCR, run by TCRdb on the reads, gives a single entry per CDR3 protein. The top ten hold 30% to 35% of the sample, which has approximately 99,000 distinct CDR3 sequences, roughly 50% seen once. The data belong to a study of CD8+CD57+ T cells in acquired aplastic anemia. Overall study context: The average for DNA from sorted CD4+ and CD8+ cells was 3 to 3.5 ug. Healthy donor CD4+ samples were sequenced to a depth that averaged about 11 million reads.

Study findings and constraints: Simpson's diversity of CD8+ cells was not significantly different in patients compared with controls. Some 31 sequences, all CD8+ CDR3, were shared between patients and controls.

Sequencing was performed on sorted CD4+, CD8+, or CD8+CD57+ T cells (not recorded which) from PBMCs. This clonotype was sampled from a human donor in good health, serving as a control. The V gene is TRBV7-2, the J gene TRBJ1-2; TRBD1 aligns across 8 bases. The CDR3 sequence is CASSLRQGIDGHTF. The CDR3, as DNA: TGTGCCAGCAGCCTGAGACAGGGGATCGATGGCCACACCTTC.